Listed below are T cell receptor beta chains from one sample, sequenced in a study of blood T cell repertoires in COVID-19. Libraries were prepared by immunoSEQ multiplex PCR; TCRdb keeps only in-frame clonotypes and omits some of them. The table shows roughly 170,000 clones, with around two thirds occurring only once. Input material: peripheral blood. Receptor source: a woman older than 75 with acute or convalescent COVID-19. Both conserved end residues are part of each CDR3. The order of the fields is D gene, J gene, V gene, CDR3 protein. D genes are given only for firm matches.

TRBD2 | TRBJ2-5 | TRBV3-1/TRBV3-2 | CASSRGLAGETQYF
TRBD2 | TRBJ2-1 | TRBV7-6 | CASSLSLGGYNEQFF
TRBD1 | TRBJ1-2 | TRBV7-2 | CASSMRDRLLYGYTF
. | TRBJ2-1 | TRBV5-5 | CASSLGQYNEQFF
. | TRBJ1-6 | TRBV5-1 | CASRRTESSYNSPLHF
. | TRBJ1-3 | TRBV10-2 | CASSNPGNTIYF
. | TRBJ1-2 | TRBV28 | CAISGGFYGYTF
. | TRBJ2-3 | TRBV6-2/TRBV6-3 | CASSYRSRRSTDTQYF
. | TRBJ1-5 | TRBV28 | CASSSSGQSLSNQPQHF
TRBD2 | TRBJ2-7 | TRBV4-1 | CASSQGEVAGTYEQYF
TRBD1 | TRBJ2-5 | TRBV7-6 | CASSLGQGETQYF
TRBD1 | TRBJ2-1 | TRBV7-6 | CASSFWDRGGDEQFF
TRBD1 | TRBJ1-2 | TRBV9 | CASSPGTETYGYTF
. | TRBJ2-5 | TRBV29-1 | CSVATGTQETQYF
. | TRBJ1-5 | TRBV10-3 | CATQSDGGSNQPQHF
TRBD1 | TRBJ1-4 | TRBV27 | CATRGGGVREKLFF
TRBD1 | TRBJ2-4 | TRBV19 | CASSLDRGLNIQYF
TRBD2 | TRBJ2-3 | TRBV19 | CASSIYSGSSDTQYF
. | TRBJ2-5 | TRBV6-1 | CASSERAGAVETQYF
. | TRBJ1-6 | TRBV28 | CASSLRNSPLHF
. | TRBJ1-5 | TRBV29-1 | CSVGAENQPQHF
TRBD1 | TRBJ2-7 | TRBV11-2 | CASSRIGTGSYEQYF
. | TRBJ2-7 | TRBV10-3 | CAISESEVGEQYF
. | TRBJ1-6 | TRBV27 | CASSLFGPSHSPLHF
TRBD1 | TRBJ1-4 | TRBV11-2 | CASSLGTTGGREKLFF
. | TRBJ2-7 | TRBV5-6 | CASSRVDEQYF
. | TRBJ1-6 | TRBV7-6 | CASSLEQGTSPLHF
TRBD1 | TRBJ1-2 | TRBV2 | CASSGTGGTLGYGYTF
. | TRBJ1-4 | TRBV2 | CASSEAKRINEKLFF
TRBD2 | TRBJ2-3 | TRBV5-5 | CASSLGTSGNTQYF
. | TRBJ2-7 | TRBV9 | CASSVGPMLEQYF
. | TRBJ1-2 | TRBV18 | CASSPPGARLGYTF
. | TRBJ2-5 | TRBV11-2 | CASSLVAEETQYF
. | TRBJ2-6 | TRBV5-4 | CASSLVAFSGANVLTF
. | TRBJ1-5 | TRBV7-8 | CASSLNRDQPQHF
. | TRBJ2-2 | TRBV6-5 | CASSYIRYGGELFF
. | TRBJ1-5 | TRBV3-1/TRBV3-2 | CASSQATEHQPQHF